The source of this T cell receptor (beta chain) is a study of blood T cells in healthy people across ages (dated by TCRdb to between 2015 and 2016). Context from the whole study: In model experiments, template switching captured about one uniquely barcoded TCR beta cDNA molecule for every two T cells. For two donors (one aged 18 to 30 and one aged 80 or older), the study analyzed two additional independent replicas of 1 million unique cDNA reads from the same blood draw. The study measured age-related changes in TCR beta repertoire diversity using deep sequencing normalized with unique cDNA molecular identifiers. The donors were divided into four age groups: young (average approximately 17 years), middle-aged (about 40), aged (around 59) and long-lived (nearly 85). Donors of different ages were randomly distributed across sequencing lanes to avoid experimental bias.

Points the paper makes about the study in general: Estimates of total diversity based on one million sequenced T cells were regarded as lower bounds and as underestimates. Bulk unsorted PBMC profiling prevented conclusive comparison of naive and antigen-experienced compartments. As age increased, observed TCR beta diversity per million T cells dropped in a roughly linear way, and a significant reduction was already evident by age about 40. Because donor CMV infection status was unknown, age-related changes in expanded clonotypes were potentially confounded. Compared with the aged group, the long-lived group had more naive CD4+ T cells, fewer expanded clones and increased TCR diversity, a pattern suggesting age selection. A strong correlation was found between observed TCR beta diversity and the percentage of naive T cells measured by flow cytometry.

Systemically healthy Caucasian individuals from Russia, about 38 in total and aged roughly 6 to 90 years, were included as donors. Each donor gave 8 to 10 milliliters of peripheral blood, drawn into EDTA-treated Vacutainer tubes. Ficoll-Paque density-gradient centrifugation was used to isolate PBMCs, with at least 6.5 million obtained per sample. Total RNA was extracted from PBMCs with Trizol reagent, with at least 6 micrograms obtained per sample. For every donor, flow cytometry on a PBMC aliquot measured the percentage of naive CD45RAhigh/CD27high T cells. Library preparation employed 5' RACE. TCRdb shows the sequencer as Illumina HiSeq 2500. The second PCR ran for roughly 7 to 11 cycles and used a J-beta primer mix along with a sample-barcoded 5' primer. A unique molecular identifier was introduced onto each TCR beta cDNA molecule by a template-switch 5' adaptor carrying 12 random nucleotides. Each sample yielded at least 2.5 million CDR3-containing paired-end reads. All of the RNA was converted into first-strand cDNA using the Mint cDNA synthesis kit, with a TRBC-specific oligonucleotide serving as the primer. All cDNA was treated with uracil-DNA glycosylase and then went through a first 18-cycle PCR with the universal primers M1SS and BC2_uni_R. Per the source publication's procedure: Normalization of each sample was performed by random selection of 1 million high-quality reads, each carrying a distinct molecular identifier. Instead of being binned into consensus sequences, reads that shared molecular identifiers were thrown out. MiTCR, set to a Q25 quality threshold and the strictest error-elimination algorithm, was used for CDR3 identification, clonotype clustering and error correction. A nonparametric unseen species model using Euler transformation provided a lower-bound estimate of total TCR beta diversity. TCRdb handled the public reads itself, with Q25 trimming in fastp and clone calling in MiXCR, and kept productive beta chains. Each entry is one CDR3 protein sequence, shown with its most common DNA and genes. The V and J calls, along with clone size, are taken from TCRdb and not from the paper's own processing. The sample records about 780,000 distinct CDR3 sequences, less than 60% of which are singletons. The top ten clonotypes cover about a sixth of the sample.

Details on this clonotype: No antigen is known for it. Per-base qualities were not stored, and no clone one base away is much larger.

The CDR3 spans 15 residues, from the cysteine through the phenylalanine. Only the CDR3 part of the read is kept: 45 bases, read in frame from the first base. Germline trimming: 2 bases from V, 2 bases from J; junction bases outside gene matches: 4. From a lookup of the germline V gene (reference sequence), CDR1 and CDR2 are DFQATT and SNEGSKA. The origin of this receptor is a man of 80 years or more in good health. The chain was built from TRBV20-1 and TRBJ2-1, with 9 bases aligning to TRBD2. The specimen was blood. In nucleotide form, the sequence is TGCAGTGCTAGATCACTAGCGGGTGCCTACAATGAGCAGTTCTTC. This encodes CSARSLAGAYNEQFF.